One sample yielded the 29 T cell receptor beta chains listed below, sequenced in a study of cytomegalovirus exposure and HLA in healthy donors. Profiled with immunoSEQ multiplex PCR; TCRdb holds only in-frame clones, not every one. The profile shows around 80,000 clones, approximately 96% of them singletons. The specimen sequenced was PBMCs. Receptor source: a young woman in good health and CMV-seronegative.

The CDR3 here is CASSFGGSRSSYEQYF. The CDR3 coding sequence is TGTGCCAGCAGCTTCGGGGGGAGCAGGAGCTCCTACGAGCAGTACTTC. The chain couples TRBV5-5 to TRBJ2-7; 7 bases map to TRBD2. Germline trimming cut 2 bases from V and 0 bases from J; bases unmatched to any gene: 8. From germline, CDR1 is SGHKS and CDR2 YYEKEE (reference sequence). The CDR3 runs to 16 residues.

The V and J genes are TRBV10-3 and TRBJ1-2; 10 bases match TRBD1. CDR1 is ENHRY, CDR2 SYGVKD, per germline. This CDR3 comprises 15 residues. V lost 4 bases and J lost 6; bases outside the gene matches: 8. The CDR3 reads CAISVFGTGADGYTF. The CDR3 region has the DNA TGTGCCATCAGTGTTTTCGGGACAGGGGCTGATGGCTACACCTTC.

The chain combines TRBV6-5 with TRBJ2-7; unclear D gene. The V gene lost 5 bases and the J gene lost 4 bases, with 12 bases spanning the gap. Germline V gene lookup returns CDR1 MNHEY and CDR2 SVGAGI. This CDR3 region has 13 residues. CDR3 region: CASSEVSRYEQYF. The CDR3 DNA reads as TGTGCCAGCAGTGAGGTATCGCGGTACGAGCAGTACTTC.

The CDR3: CASSQGHNEKLFF. In nucleotides, the CDR3 is TGTGCCAGCAGCCAGGGCCATAATGAAAAACTGTTTTTT. The chain combines TRBV11-3 with TRBJ1-4; tentatively, D is TRBD1 (5 bases). The V gene's germline CDR1 is SGHNT and CDR2 YENEEA. This CDR3 region has 13 residues. V was shortened by 5 bases and J by 4 bases, with 8 bases between the two germline ends.

This clone came up once. The rearrangement uses TRBV5-4 and TRBJ2-5, with D perhaps TRBD2 (6 bases). The V end lost 4 bases, the J end lost 3 bases, and 22 bases lay between the germline ends. This CDR3 spans 17 amino acids. CDR1 and CDR2 from the germline V gene are SGHNT and YYREEE (reference sequence). The CDR3 spells CASSPDPQTSKKETQYF. CDR3 nucleotides: TGTGCCAGCAGCCCCGACCCCCAGACTAGTAAGAAAGAGACCCAGTACTTC.

The chain combines TRBV2 with TRBJ2-1; D gene uncertain. The V end lost 6 bases, the J end lost 0 bases, and 12 bases lay between the germline ends. The CDR3 loop spans 15 amino acids. CDR1 and CDR2 (germline): SNHLY, FYNNEI. In DNA, the CDR3 is TGTGCCAGCAGCAAAACAGAGAGCTCCTACAATGAGCAGTTCTTC. It codes for CASSKTESSYNEQFF.

The rearrangement uses TRBV4-1 and TRBJ1-2; D unresolved. Germline V gives CDR1 MGHRA, CDR2 YSYEKL. Trimming stripped 6 bases from V and 1 base from J, with 15 bases between. The CDR3 runs to 15 residues. The CDR3 coding sequence is TGCGCCAGCAGGCTAAGCGCAGAAGATAACTATGGCTACACCTTC. Its translation: CASRLSAEDNYGYTF.

V gene TRBV25-1 combines with J gene TRBJ1-2; tentatively, D is TRBD1 (5 bases). V lost 2 bases to trimming and J lost 5 bases, with 6 bases between them. This CDR3 is 12 amino acids long. Looked up from germline, CDR1 is MGHDK and CDR2 is SYGVNS. The CDR3 DNA is TGTGCCAGCAGTGAAACAGGATATGGCTACACCTTC. Translation: CASSETGYGYTF.

J is TRBJ1-1 and V is TRBV5-1; no definite D call. This CDR3 is 14 amino acids long. CDR1 and CDR2 from the germline V gene are SGHRS and YFSETQ. V gave up 0 bases and J gave up 2 bases, with 8 bases separating them. In nucleotides, the CDR3 is TGCGCCAGCAGCTTGGCGGGAGCTAACACTGAAGCTTTCTTT. It specifies CASSLAGANTEAFF.

This chain connects TRBV13 to TRBJ2-1; 9 bases are shared with TRBD2. Germline V gene sequence: CDR1 PRHDT, CDR2 FYEKMQ (reference sequence). The CDR3 runs 15 residues. Trimming took 3 bases from V and 4 from J; bases not matched to a gene: 4. The CDR3 DNA reads TGTGCCAGCAGCTTGGATCTAGCGGGGTACAATGAGCAGTTCTTC. Protein sequence: CASSLDLAGYNEQFF.

The gene calls are TRBV10-3 and TRBJ1-5; the D gene is possibly TRBD1 (5 bases). Between the trimmed V and J ends, which lost 0 bases and 8 bases, there was a span of 14 bases. This CDR3 comprises 15 residues. CDR1 and CDR2 from the germline V gene are ENHRY and SYGVKD. Here the CDR3 DNA reads TGTGCCATCAGTGAGTCAGGGGAGGGCTTGGAGCCCCAGCATTTT. Amino acid sequence: CAISESGEGLEPQHF.

The J gene is TRBJ1-2, the V gene TRBV7-6, with TRBD1 matching 9 bases. CDR1 and CDR2 from the germline V gene are SGHVS and FNYEAQ. This CDR3 spans 17 amino acids. The ends lost 0 bases at V and 5 bases at J; junction bases unmatched: 10. This CDR3 reads CASSLADRGPNLYGYTF. In DNA, the CDR3 is TGTGCCAGCAGCTTAGCGGACAGGGGACCCAATCTTTATGGCTACACCTTC.

This chain uses TRBV5-1 with TRBJ2-3, with D tentatively TRBD1 (6 bases). Germline CDR1 reads SGHRS; CDR2 reads YFSETQ. This CDR3 is 12 amino acids long. The V and J ends lost 4 bases and 7 bases respectively, with 10 bases between them. CDR3 bases: TGCGCCAGCAGCGGGGACACCTATACGCAGTATTTT. It translates to CASSGDTYTQYF.

The CDR3 spells CASSLDAGSTDTQYF. CDR3 nucleotide sequence: TGTGCCAGCAGCTTAGACGCTGGGAGTACAGATACGCAGTATTTT. The chain joins TRBV11-3 to TRBJ2-3; a possible D gene is TRBD2 (5 bases). This CDR3 has 15 residues. V gave up 0 bases and J gave up 3 bases, with 10 bases separating them. Looked up from germline, CDR1 is SGHNT and CDR2 is YENEEA.

This chain uses TRBV7-9 with TRBJ2-2, with D possibly matching TRBD2 (6 bases). This CDR3 spans 16 amino acids. Trimming left V 3 bases short and J 5 bases short, with 16 bases between. Germline V gives CDR1 SEHNR, CDR2 FQNEAQ (reference sequence). The CDR3 loop is CASSFPRVGGTGELFF. Here the CDR3 DNA reads TGTGCCAGCAGCTTCCCCCGCGTGGGGGGAACCGGGGAGCTGTTTTTT.

The V and J genes are TRBV6-5 and TRBJ2-7, with 12 bases fitting TRBD1. The germline V gene encodes CDR1 MNHEY and CDR2 SVGAGI. V lost 6 bases to trimming and J lost 5 bases; unmatched junction nucleotides: 5. The CDR3 runs to 14 residues. CDR3 amino acids: CASSRRDRGHEQYF. In DNA, the CDR3 is TGTGCCAGCAGCCGACGGGACAGGGGGCACGAGCAGTACTTC.

This sequence joins TRBV30 and TRBJ2-3; TRBD2 might be the D (7 bases). The germline gives CDR1 GTSNPN, CDR2 SVGIG (reference sequence). Between the trimmed V and J ends, which lost 3 bases and 4 bases, there was a span of 17 bases. CDR3 size: 15 residues. CDR3 nucleotide sequence: TGTGCCTGGAGGGTCTGGGGGGGGCGAGCAGATACGCAGTATTTT. It translates to CAWRVWGGRADTQYF.

V and J are TRBV5-1 and TRBJ2-3, with a possible D match to TRBD2 (6 bases). CDR3 length: 14 amino acids. CDR1 and CDR2 from the germline V gene are SGHRS and YFSETQ. Trimming took 3 bases from V and 4 from J, leaving 12 bases between them. CDR3 nucleotide sequence: TGCGCCAGCAGCTGGGACTCCCCTCCAGATACGCAGTATTTT. Amino acid sequence: CASSWDSPPDTQYF.

The chain couples TRBV30 to TRBJ2-2; 7 nucleotides match TRBD2. The germline gives CDR1 GTSNPN, CDR2 SVGIG (reference sequence). The length of the CDR3 is 15 residues. J was trimmed by 4 bases and V by 5 bases; bases with no gene match: 10. As DNA, the CDR3 is TGTGCCTGGGGATGGGGGGGGACTGTCACCGGGGAGCTGTTTTTT. Translating gives CAWGWGGTVTGELFF.

The rearrangement uses TRBV5-1 and TRBJ1-2; 7 positions agree with TRBD1. This CDR3 comprises 14 residues. The germline CDR1 and CDR2 sequences are SGHRS and YFSETQ. Losses at the gene ends were 4 bases for V and 2 bases for J; bases not matched to a gene: 5. The CDR3 sequence: CASSRAQGNYGYTF. In DNA, the CDR3 is TGCGCCAGCAGCCGGGCACAGGGGAACTATGGCTACACCTTC.

The CDR3 loop reads CASSRQGQPQHF. For the CDR3, the DNA is TGTGCCAGCAGCAGACAGGGTCAGCCCCAGCATTTT. The J gene is TRBJ1-5, the V gene TRBV7-2, with 7 bases that match TRBD1. Germline values: CDR1 SGHTA, CDR2 FQGNSA. V was clipped by 5 bases and J by 6 bases; unmatched bases: 1. The CDR3 spans 12 residues.

The V and J genes are TRBV6-1 and TRBJ2-7, with 13 nucleotides matching TRBD2. After removal of 7 bases from V and 11 bases from J, the junction contained 11 bases not matched to a gene. This CDR3 comprises 14 residues. Germline V CDR1 and CDR2: MNHNS, SASEGT. The CDR3 region has the DNA TGTGCCAGCACCTACTTAGCGGGACTAGCGGGAAAGTACTTC. It translates to CASTYLAGLAGKYF.

The V call is TRBV6-5, the J call TRBJ2-1; 12 bases match TRBD2. This CDR3 spans 15 amino acids. With V trimmed by 6 bases and J by 8 bases, 8 bases remained unmatched. Germline assignment: CDR1 MNHEY and CDR2 SVGAGI. The CDR3 nucleotides read TGTGCCAGCAGAACGACTAGCGGGAGTTTCCATGAGCAGTTCTTC. Translating it yields CASRTTSGSFHEQFF.

This chain joins TRBV11-2 and TRBJ1-4; D is uncertain. The CDR3 has 15 amino acids. V lost 4 bases and J 8 bases, leaving 17 bases between the germline ends. From germline, CDR1 is SGHAT and CDR2 FQNNGV. For the CDR3, the DNA is TGTGCCAGCAGCTGGGCAGGAGGGCGAGACGAAAAACTGTTTTTT. Amino acids: CASSWAGGRDEKLFF.

This rearrangement joins TRBV29-1 to TRBJ2-1; possibly TRBD1 for D (6 bases). Between the trimmed V and J ends, which lost 3 bases and 4 bases, there was a span of 7 bases. Looked up from germline, CDR1 is SQVTM and CDR2 is ANQGSEA. CDR3 size: 12 residues. CDR3 DNA sequence: TGCAGCGTTGAGGACAGATACAATGAGCAGTTCTTC. This gives the protein CSVEDRYNEQFF.

The rearrangement joins TRBV5-8 to TRBJ2-4, with 7 bases that match TRBD1. The ends lost 0 bases at V and 8 bases at J; junction bases unmatched: 8. CDR1 is SGHTS and CDR2 is YDEGEE in the germline V gene. The CDR3 spans 15 residues. The chain's CDR3 is CASSLGNRGLYIQYF. CDR3 coding DNA: TGTGCCAGCAGCTTGGGGAACAGGGGCCTTTACATTCAGTACTTC.

The V gene is TRBV18, the J gene TRBJ2-2; D uncertain. CDR1 is KGHSH, CDR2 LQKENI, per germline. The CDR3 runs to 16 residues. With 0 bases removed from V and 2 bases from J, the gap between germline ends came to 10 bases. For the CDR3, the DNA is TGTGCCAGCTCACCACCGGGTCAGGTCAACACCGGGGAGCTGTTTTTT. This codes for CASSPPGQVNTGELFF.

The V gene is TRBV25-1, the J gene TRBJ2-5; D gene ambiguous. Germline loops: CDR1 MGHDK, CDR2 SYGVNS. This CDR3 has 11 amino acids. V was cut by 5 bases and J by 4 bases, with 5 bases left in between. Written as DNA, the CDR3 is TGTGCCAGCAGTCTGGCAGAGACCCAGTACTTC. It translates to CASSLAETQYF.

The sample holds one count of this clone. This rearrangement joins TRBV28 to TRBJ2-7; D not resolved. CDR1 MDHEN and CDR2 SYDVKM come from the germline V gene. V was clipped by 2 bases and J by 1 base, with 9 bases between them. The CDR3 sequence is 14 residues long. CDR3 loop: CASSLGVRSYEQYF. Written as DNA, the CDR3 is TGTGCCAGCAGTTTAGGAGTACGGTCCTACGAGCAGTACTTC.